The entry that follows covers one TCR beta chain sequence. Other DNA sequences in this specimen translate into the identical CDR3. This record belongs to a study of blood T cell repertoires in COVID-19. Background on the study: T cells, B-cell-depleted T cells, or PBMCs supplied cDNA or gDNA.

The CDR3 totals 13 residues. V dropped 4 bases and J dropped 3 bases, with 11 bases sitting between them. Germline lookup yields CDR1 SGHRS and CDR2 YFSETQ. Sequencing used immunoSEQ multiplex PCR; TCRdb keeps in-frame clones, though not all of them. The profile shows 350,000 to 550,000 clones, about 85% of them singletons. The chain employs TRBV5-1 and TRBJ2-7, with D possibly matching TRBD1 (5 bases). Sample: PBMCs or T cells enriched from blood (not recorded which). The sequence was collected from a woman aged 18-35 years with acute COVID-19. The CDR3 here is CASSPGLVYEQYF. In DNA, the CDR3 is TGCGCCAGCAGCCCAGGGTTAGTCTACGAGCAGTACTTC.